This T cell receptor (beta chain) was retrieved from a study of cytomegalovirus exposure and HLA in healthy donors. Primers for the PCR totalled 60 Vbeta and 13 Jbeta. The assay was immunoSEQ multiplex PCR, and TCRdb's table has in-frame clones only and misses some. The repertoire includes 65,000 to 85,000 clones, just over 70% of them detected once, and 4.9% sits in the top ten. The V gene end was trimmed by 8 bases and the J gene end by 5 bases; junction bases not matched to a gene: 10. CDR3 size: 14 residues. The V gene's germline CDR1 is MNHEY and CDR2 SVGAGI. Material for sequencing was PBMCs. This sequence was found in a man aged 60 to 69 in good health and CMV-seropositive. The genes are TRBV6-5 and TRBJ2-7; 9 bases match TRBD1. Here the CDR3 DNA reads TGTGCCAGCGGCCGAGGGACAGGGTTCCACGAGCAGTACTTC. It translates to CASGRGTGFHEQYF.